Sequencing of this TCR beta chain was carried out in a study of cytomegalovirus exposure and HLA in healthy donors. CDR3 length equals 17 residues. Germline values: CDR1 MNHNS, CDR2 SASEGT. Between the trimmed V and J ends, which lost 4 bases and 0 bases, there was a span of 13 bases. The primer mix had 60 Vbeta and 13 Jbeta primers. Profiled with immunoSEQ multiplex PCR; TCRdb holds only in-frame clones, not every one. The sample lists over 150,000 clones; about 80% were seen once. Findings and caveats of the study: Later work associated 16,951 TCR beta sequences with HLA alleles at 0.05 false discovery rate. Sequencing depth across donors, presence/absence analyses assumed, was roughly uniform. Immune exposure information available was restricted to CMV serostatus. TCR beta sequences reportedly predicted most subjects' HLA-A and HLA-B alleles accurately.

The count of this clone is one. Its specificity is not known. This sequence originates from a man aged 25-45 years in good health and CMV-seropositive. The chain links TRBV6-1 to TRBJ2-6; D remains unclear. The source material was PBMCs. The CDR3 bases are TGTGCCAGCAGTGCTGTCAGTTACCGCTCTGGGGCCAACGTCCTGACTTTC. Translating gives CASSAVSYRSGANVLTF.